The next 9 T cell receptor beta chains were all read from a single sample in a study of cytotoxic CD8 clonotypes in ibrutinib-treated CLL (TCRdb year 2021). The library was generated by the immunoSEQ multiplex PCR assay. The source is immuneACCESS, and TCRdb retained only in-frame sequences with V and J called. Part of the clones is not carried over; for the studies checked, unresolved V genes explain less than half of this, and the remainder is unexplained. The sample table contains about 50,000 clones; only one count was recorded for about three fifths of them. Around 30% of the sample comes from the top ten. This specimen's time point label, interpreted: roughly 2 years on ibrutinib. The material sequenced was PBMCs, taken after 24 months of ibrutinib treatment. The receptors were sampled from a human donor with chronic lymphocytic leukemia.

There are a few counts of this clone. The rearrangement links TRBV6-6 to TRBJ2-7; no firm D call. Germline V gene lookup returns CDR1 MNHNY and CDR2 SVGAGI (reference sequence). Trimming stripped 0 bases from V and 7 bases from J, with 10 bases between. This CDR3 contains 13 residues. The DNA of the CDR3 is TGTGCCAGCAGTTACTCGCGGTCTGGGGAGCAGTACTTC. This gives the protein CASSYSRSGEQYF.

This clone was recorded many times. The gene calls are TRBV7-2 and TRBJ1-2; D is ambiguous. CDR1 is SGHTA, CDR2 FQGNSA, per germline. Trimming shortened V by 1 base and J by 7 bases, and 10 bases separated the two germline ends. The CDR3 consists of 13 residues. The CDR3 region is CASSLEPAGGYTF. The CDR3 DNA is TGTGCCAGCAGCTTAGAGCCGGCAGGTGGCTACACCTTC.

The chain couples TRBV5-4 to TRBJ2-2, with D possibly being TRBD2 (5 bases). The CDR3 contains 15 residues. CDR1 SGHNT and CDR2 YYREEE come from the germline V gene (reference sequence). V was cut by 0 bases and J by 8 bases, with 14 bases left in between. The CDR3 region has the DNA TGTGCCAGCAGCTTGGCCGTGTCTCGCGGGGGGGAGCTGTTTTTT. Protein sequence: CASSLAVSRGGELFF.

This clone turned up a few times. The chain recombines TRBV2 with TRBJ2-5, with TRBD2 matching 7 bases. This CDR3 has 15 amino acids. The germline V gene has CDR1 SNHLY and CDR2 FYNNEI. V shed 3 bases, J shed 1 base, and the junction held 5 bases outside the gene matches. The CDR3 DNA is TGTGCCAGCAGTGATGCTAGCGGATTCCAAGAGACCCAGTACTTC. It codes for CASSDASGFQETQYF.

The chain uses TRBV10-1 and TRBJ2-7, with D maybe TRBD2 (5 bases). Germline V gives CDR1 WNHNN, CDR2 SYGVQD (reference sequence). This CDR3 has 13 amino acids. Trimming cost V 0 bases and J 6 bases, with 9 bases left between them. The CDR3 loop is CASSESGIGEQYF. CDR3 bases: TGCGCCAGCAGTGAGTCCGGGATAGGCGAGCAGTACTTC.

The J gene is TRBJ2-3, the V gene TRBV5-1, with a possible D match to TRBD1 (7 bases). Germline-derived CDR1 and CDR2 are SGHRS and YFSETQ. This CDR3 has 15 residues. V was clipped by 3 bases and J by 2 bases, with 13 bases between them. The CDR3 DNA is TGCGCCAGCAGCTCGGCGGGACAGACCACAGATACGCAGTATTTT. As protein: CASSSAGQTTDTQYF. The variable domain in full, completed from reference TRBV5-1 and TRBJ2-3, reads KAGVTQTPRYLIKTRGQQVTLSCSPISGHRSVSWYQQTPGQGLQFLFEYFSETQRNKGNFPGRFSGRQFSNSRSEMNVSTLELGDSALYLCASSSAGQTTDTQYFGPGTRLTVL.

This chain links TRBV11-2 with TRBJ2-5; D remains ambiguous. Per the germline V gene, CDR1 is SGHAT and CDR2 is FQNNGV. The CDR3 extends over 13 amino acids. The ends were cut back, 1 base at V and 5 bases at J, with 8 bases in the middle. The CDR3 nucleotides are TGTGCCAGCAGCTTAGCCCGGGTTGAGACCCAGTACTTC. This translates into CASSLARVETQYF. The full variable domain, its missing parts supplied by reference TRBV11-2 and TRBJ2-5, is EAGVAQSPRYKIIEKRQSVAFWCNPISGHATLYWYQQILGQGPKLLIQFQNNGVVDDSQLPKDRFSAERLKGVDSTLKIQPAKLEDSAVYLCASSLARVETQYFGPGTRLLVL.

A note on this clone: The junction shows a germline mismatch at one end, possibly a read error. CDR3 nucleotides: TGTGCCGGCAGCTCCATGGGACAGGCCCAAGGGTTCAACACCATATATTTT. Residues: CAGSSMGQAQGFNTIYF. This rearrangement joins TRBV13 to TRBJ1-3, with TRBD1 identical over 8 bases. Looked up from germline, CDR1 is PRHDT and CDR2 is FYEKMQ (reference sequence). This CDR3 is 17 amino acids long.

This sequence joins TRBV2 and TRBJ1-1; D not resolved. The V gene lost 8 bases and the J gene lost 4 bases, with 11 bases spanning the gap. Germline CDR1 and CDR2: SNHLY and FYNNEI. This CDR3 comprises 12 residues. In DNA, the CDR3 is TGTGCCAGCGGGGTGAGAGGCACTGAAGCTTTCTTT. It yields the protein CASGVRGTEAFF.